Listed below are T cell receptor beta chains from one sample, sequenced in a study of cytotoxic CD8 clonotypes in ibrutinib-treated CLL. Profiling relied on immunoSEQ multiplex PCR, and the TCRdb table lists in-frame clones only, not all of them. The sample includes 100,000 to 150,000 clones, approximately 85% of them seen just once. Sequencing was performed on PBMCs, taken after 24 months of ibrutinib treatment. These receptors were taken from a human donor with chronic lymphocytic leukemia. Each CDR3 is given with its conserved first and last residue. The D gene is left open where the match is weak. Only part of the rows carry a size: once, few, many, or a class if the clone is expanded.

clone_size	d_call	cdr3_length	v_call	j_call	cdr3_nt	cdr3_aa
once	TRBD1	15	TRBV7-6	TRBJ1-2	TGTGCCAGCAGCTTAGGACAGGGATCCCTCTATGGCTACACCTTC	CASSLGQGSLYGYTF
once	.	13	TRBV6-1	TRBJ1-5	TGTGCCAGCAGTGTGGGGATCGGTCAGCCCCAGCATTTT	CASSVGIGQPQHF
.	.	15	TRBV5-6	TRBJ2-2	TGTGCCAGCAGCCCGTTAGCAGGGCGGACCGGGGAGCTGTTTTTT	CASSPLAGRTGELFF
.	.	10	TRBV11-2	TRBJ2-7	TGTGCCAGCAGCAACTACGAGCAGTACTTC	CASSNYEQYF
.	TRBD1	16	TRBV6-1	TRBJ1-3	TGTGCCAGCAGTGGGGGACAGTCGGTCTCTGGAAACACCATATATTTT	CASSGGQSVSGNTIYF
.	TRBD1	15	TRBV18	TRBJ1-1	TGTGCCAGCTCGTCTTCCAGGGGGCCGAACACTGAAGCTTTCTTT	CASSSSRGPNTEAFF
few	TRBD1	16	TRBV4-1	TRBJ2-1	TGCGCCAGCAGCCACCCGGGACAGGGATTTGGCAATGAGCAGTTCTTC	CASSHPGQGFGNEQFF
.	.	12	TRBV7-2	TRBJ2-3	TGTGCCAGCAGCCGTAGGCGGGATACGCAGTATTTT	CASSRRRDTQYF
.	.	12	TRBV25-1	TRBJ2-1	TGTGCCAGCAGTGAAAGGGGGGTCGAGCAGTTCTTC	CASSERGVEQFF
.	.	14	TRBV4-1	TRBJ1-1	TGCGCCAGCAGCCAAGTAACAGGGCCCACTGAAGCTTTCTTT	CASSQVTGPTEAFF
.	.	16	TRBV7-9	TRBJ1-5	TGTGCCAGCAGCTTAGGCCTCGGTCAGGGCGGTCAGCCCCAGCATTTT	CASSLGLGQGGQPQHF
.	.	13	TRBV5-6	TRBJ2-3	TGTGCCGAAGGGAAGGCGGGCACAGATACGCAGTATTTT	CAEGKAGTDTQYF
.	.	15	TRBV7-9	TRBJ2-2	TGTGCCAGCAGCTCCCTTCAGGGATACACCGGGGAGCTGTTTTTT	CASSSLQGYTGELFF